One and the same sample provided the 28 T cell receptor beta chains below, sequenced in a study of cytomegalovirus exposure and HLA in healthy donors listed by TCRdb under 2017. The library was generated by the immunoSEQ multiplex PCR assay. A mixture of 60 forward primers for TCR Vbeta segments and 13 reverse primers for TCR Jbeta segments was used in the multiplex PCR. TCRdb provides this immuneACCESS table in a form limited to in-frame rearrangements. Some clones are lacking; in checked studies, under half of them reflect an unresolved V gene, and why the rest are absent is not known. In all, the sample holds roughly 150,000 clones, and nearly 80% of those were seen once. The top ten hold about 0.64% of the sample. Sequenced: PBMCs. The receptors shown here come from a male donor in good health and CMV-seronegative.

The CDR3 loop is CASSYSAQGVGKLFF. CDR3 coding DNA: TGTGCCAGCAGTTACTCAGCGCAGGGGGTTGGAAAACTGTTTTTT. The genes are TRBV6-6 and TRBJ1-4; the match to TRBD1 covers 7 bases. This CDR3 contains 15 residues. J lost 10 bases, V lost 0 bases, and 8 bases had no gene match. Germline CDR1 is MNHNY and CDR2 is SVGAGI (reference sequence).

This chain connects TRBV30 to TRBJ1-4; 7 bases map to TRBD1. CDR3 length: 13 residues. J was trimmed by 5 bases and V by 7 bases; bases with no gene match: 7. Germline CDR1 is GTSNPN and CDR2 is SVGIG (reference sequence). CDR3 amino acids: CAYRQGRNEKLFF. CDR3 nucleotides: TGTGCCTACCGACAGGGAAGGAATGAAAAACTGTTTTTT.

This clone was seen only a few times. The CDR3 DNA follows: TGTGCCAGCAGCTTGTACGGTTTGAACACTGAAGCTTTCTTT. Amino acids: CASSLYGLNTEAFF. The rearrangement links TRBV7-9 to TRBJ1-1; D is unclear. The germline CDR1 and CDR2 sequences are SEHNR and FQNEAQ (reference sequence). The CDR3 totals 14 residues. The V and J ends lost 3 bases and 0 bases respectively, with 8 bases between them.

The CDR3, as DNA: TGCGCCAGCAGCCAAGGTACAGGCTATGGCTACACCTTC. Translated: CASSQGTGYGYTF. The chain couples TRBV4-3 to TRBJ1-2; D may be TRBD1 (5 bases). V was shortened by 1 base and J by 4 bases, with 7 bases between the two germline ends. Germline V gene sequence: CDR1 LGHNA, CDR2 YSLEER. The CDR3 loop spans 13 amino acids.

The chain uses TRBV11-1 and TRBJ1-1; 8 nucleotides match TRBD1. Germline-derived CDR1 and CDR2 are SGHAT and FQDESV (reference sequence). This CDR3 region has 14 residues. Trimming cost V 4 bases and J 5 bases; bases outside gene matches: 6. CDR3 nucleotides: TGTGCCAGCAGCTACCCACAGGGGGGGACTGAAGCTTTCTTT. Translated, it gives CASSYPQGGTEAFF. Filled out from reference TRBV11-1 and TRBJ1-1, the complete variable domain reads EAEVAQSPRYKITEKSQAVAFWCDPISGHATLYWYRQILGQGPELLVQFQDESVVDDSQLPKDRFSAERLKGVDSTLKIQPAELGDSAMYLCASSYPQGGTEAFFGQGTRLTVV.

The chain combines TRBV6-1 with TRBJ2-7; 9 nucleotides line up with TRBD1. Germline-derived CDR1 and CDR2 are MNHNS and SASEGT. This CDR3 has 15 residues. V shed 1 base and J 3 bases; nucleotides not matched to a gene: 4. The CDR3 region has the DNA TGTGCCAGCAGTGAAGACAGGGGGCGAGACTACGAGCAGTACTTC. Translating gives CASSEDRGRDYEQYF.

This chain joins TRBV7-9 and TRBJ2-7; 10 nucleotides match TRBD2. V lost 11 bases and J lost 3; bases outside the gene matches: 16. Germline-derived CDR1 and CDR2 are SEHNR and FQNEAQ (reference sequence). The CDR3 consists of 16 residues. The CDR3 DNA follows: TGTGCCTCCCTACCAGCCAGGTCTAGCGGGAGCTACGAGCAGTACTTC. Translation gives CASLPARSSGSYEQYF.

The chain employs TRBV5-6 and TRBJ2-7, with no clear D. The CDR3 length is 12 residues. Trimming shortened V by 5 bases and J by 3 bases, and 9 bases separated the two germline ends. Germline V CDR1 and CDR2: SGHDT, YYEEEE. The CDR3 here is CASRRRLYEQYF. The CDR3 DNA is TGTGCCAGCAGACGCAGACTCTACGAGCAGTACTTC.

This clone occurred once. The junction shows a germline mismatch at one end, possibly a read error. V and J are TRBV7-9 and TRBJ1-2; unclear D gene. This CDR3 region has 12 residues. CDR1 is SEHNR, CDR2 FQNEAQ, per germline (reference sequence). CDR3 DNA: TGTTCCAGCAGCTTAGCGGCCCATGGCTACACCTTC. This encodes CSSSLAAHGYTF.

This sequence joins TRBV7-9 and TRBJ2-2; D not certain. Deletions cut 0 bases from V and 3 bases from J, with 8 bases between. Germline CDR1 and CDR2: SEHNR and FQNEAQ (reference sequence). The CDR3 spans 15 residues. CDR3 bases: TGTGCCAGCAGCTTAGCTCTGAGCGACACCGGGGAGCTGTTTTTT. It yields the protein CASSLALSDTGELFF.

The chain joins TRBV10-3 to TRBJ1-2; 10 bases map to TRBD1. With V trimmed by 5 bases and J by 7 bases, 4 bases remained unmatched. Per the germline V gene, CDR1 is ENHRY and CDR2 is SYGVKD. This CDR3 has 13 residues. The CDR3 DNA is TGTGCCATCAGTTCGGACAGGGGGATTGGCTACACCTTC. Translated, it gives CAISSDRGIGYTF.

The chain uses TRBV18 and TRBJ2-1, with 11 positions matching TRBD2. Per the germline V gene, CDR1 is KGHSH and CDR2 is LQKENI. Unmatched junction bases numbered 7, after V lost 1 base and J lost 8 bases. The CDR3 runs 16 residues. CDR3 in DNA: TGTGCCAGCTCACCACTAGCGGGGGGGCGATCCGATGAGCAGTTCTTC. Translation gives CASSPLAGGRSDEQFF.

Remarks on this clone: Relative to the germline gene, one junction end is altered; a read error may explain this. This chain uses TRBV7-9 with TRBJ1-2; D gene ambiguous. The CDR3 extends over 14 amino acids. The germline gives CDR1 SEHNR, CDR2 FQNEAQ (reference sequence). Here the CDR3 DNA reads TGTTCCAGCAGCTTACTAGAATACAACTATGGCTACACCTTC. Translation: CSSSLLEYNYGYTF.

The genes are TRBV29-1 and TRBJ1-1; no reliable D call. V was cut by 4 bases and J by 4 bases, with 7 bases left in between. Germline V gene data show CDR1 as SQVTM and CDR2 as ANQGSEA. The CDR3 runs 11 residues. CDR3 DNA: TGCAGCGTTGGGGCAACCACTGAAGCTTTCTTT. Translating it yields CSVGATTEAFF.

The chain has TRBV7-3 and TRBJ1-1; 7 positions agree with TRBD1. V was pared by 5 bases and J by 9 bases, with 15 bases of the junction left unmatched. The V gene's germline CDR1 is SGHTA and CDR2 FQGTGA. The CDR3 is 15 residues long. The CDR3 loop is CASSPGTTGQTQAFF. The CDR3 nucleotides are TGTGCCAGCAGCCCCGGAACGACGGGACAGACTCAAGCTTTCTTT.

The V and J genes are TRBV30 and TRBJ1-2; TRBD1 aligns across 8 bases. The CDR3 has 12 amino acids. The V gene end was trimmed by 4 bases and the J gene end by 5 bases; junction bases not matched to a gene: 3. Germline lookup yields CDR1 GTSNPN and CDR2 SVGIG (reference sequence). This chain's CDR3 is CAWTGGMYGYTF. CDR3 bases: TGTGCCTGGACAGGGGGCATGTATGGCTACACCTTC.

In this sample, this clone turned up once. This chain uses TRBV19 with TRBJ2-1; a weak D match, TRBD2 (6 bases). The germline V gene has CDR1 LNHDA and CDR2 SQIVND (reference sequence). The CDR3 has 16 amino acids. V was shortened by 0 bases and J by 2 bases, with 11 bases between the two germline ends. CDR3 sequence: CASSIEWRGTYNEQFF. The CDR3 DNA is TGTGCCAGTAGTATAGAGTGGAGGGGTACCTACAATGAGCAGTTCTTC.

This clone was detected a few times. The chain joins TRBV2 to TRBJ1-2; possible D gene TRBD1, 5 bases. Germline-derived CDR1 and CDR2 are SNHLY and FYNNEI. The CDR3 is made up of 15 amino acids. Trimming took 0 bases from V and 7 from J, leaving 15 bases between them. The chain's CDR3 is CASSEARAGFVGYTF. As DNA, the CDR3 is TGTGCCAGCAGTGAAGCGCGTGCAGGGTTTGTTGGCTACACCTTC.

This clone showed up just a few times. The chain joins TRBV5-1 to TRBJ2-3, with TRBD2 matching 8 bases. V was clipped by 4 bases and J by 3 bases; unmatched bases: 7. Per the germline V gene, CDR1 is SGHRS and CDR2 is YFSETQ. This CDR3 region has 15 residues. CDR3 in DNA: TGCGCCAGCAGCCTAAGCGGGAGTGGGACAGATACGCAGTATTTT. It translates to CASSLSGSGTDTQYF.

The chain employs TRBV7-9 and TRBJ1-4; TRBD1 matches at 7 bases. The germline V gene has CDR1 SEHNR and CDR2 FQNEAQ (reference sequence). This CDR3 has 16 amino acids. V dropped 5 bases and J dropped 0; count of bases not matched to a gene: 6. The CDR3 here is CASSQGDVATNEKLFF. The CDR3 bases are TGTGCCAGCAGCCAGGGGGACGTTGCAACTAATGAAAAACTGTTTTTT.

This chain uses TRBV19 with TRBJ1-5; 10 bases are shared with TRBD1. The CDR3 is 14 amino acids. Germline V gene lookup returns CDR1 LNHDA and CDR2 SQIVND (reference sequence). Trimming at V came to 8 bases and at J to 7 bases, leaving 8 bases not matched to a gene. CDR3 sequence: CASAGQGTGQPQHF. The DNA of the CDR3 is TGTGCCAGTGCGGGACAGGGGACGGGGCAGCCCCAGCATTTT.

The gene calls are TRBV29-1 and TRBJ2-1, with 8 bases that match TRBD2. Trimming removed 7 bases from V and 7 bases from J; junction bases left unmatched: 9. The germline V gene has CDR1 SQVTM and CDR2 ANQGSEA. The CDR3 is 13 amino acids. The CDR3 nucleotides read TGCAGCGCAGGGACTAGACTTTCGAATGAGCAGTTCTTC. The encoded protein is CSAGTRLSNEQFF.

This sequence joins TRBV7-9 and TRBJ1-2, with TRBD1 matching 10 bases. The ends lost 5 bases at V and 5 bases at J; junction bases unmatched: 8. This CDR3 comprises 15 residues. The germline V gene has CDR1 SEHNR and CDR2 FQNEAQ (reference sequence). The CDR3 region is CASSPGGTGEYGYTF. CDR3 DNA: TGTGCCAGCAGCCCAGGGGGGACAGGGGAATATGGCTACACCTTC. Together with reference TRBV7-9 and TRBJ1-2, the CDR3 gives the full variable domain: DTGVSQNPRHKITKRGQNVTFRCDPISEHNRLYWYRQTLGQGPEFLTYFQNEAQLEKSRLLSDRFSAERPKGSFSTLEIQRTEQGDSAMYLCASSPGGTGEYGYTFGSGTRLTVV.

CDR3 residues: CSVEWLAGETQYF. The CDR3 DNA reads TGCAGCGTTGAGTGGCTAGCGGGGGAGACCCAGTACTTC. The rearrangement links TRBV29-1 to TRBJ2-5; TRBD2 matches at 9 bases. The CDR3 spans 13 residues. The V segment lost 3 bases and the J segment 5 bases; nucleotides outside the gene matches: 4. Germline-derived CDR1 and CDR2 are SQVTM and ANQGSEA.

About this clone: It is unclear where the CDR3 begins or ends on the DNA, so no DNA is shown, and the CDR3 is as TCRdb lists it. The chain combines TRBV12-1 with TRBJ2-7; the D call of TRBD1 is as the table states it, not checked on the DNA. TRBV12-1 is labeled a pseudogene. The CDR3 comprises 16 residues, both ends counted. This CDR3 is CASSLVGLGACYEQYF.

The chain carries TRBV11-2 and TRBJ2-1, with 9 bases that match TRBD2. This CDR3 comprises 18 residues. The V and J ends lost 6 bases and 0 bases, in that order; junction bases with no gene match: 12. Germline CDR1 reads SGHAT; CDR2 reads FQNNGV. For the CDR3, the DNA is TGTGCCAGCAGTTATCTATCCAATAGCGGGAGCTCCTACAATGAGCAGTTCTTC. This sequence encodes CASSYLSNSGSSYNEQFF. Filled out from reference TRBV11-2 and TRBJ2-1, the complete variable domain reads EAGVAQSPRYKIIEKRQSVAFWCNPISGHATLYWYQQILGQGPKLLIQFQNNGVVDDSQLPKDRFSAERLKGVDSTLKIQPAKLEDSAVYLCASSYLSNSGSSYNEQFFGPGTRLTVL.

The chain employs TRBV30 and TRBJ2-3; 11 bases are a match to TRBD2. The CDR3 runs 17 residues. V was pared by 1 base and J by 7 bases, with 13 bases of the junction left unmatched. Germline-derived CDR1 and CDR2 are GTSNPN and SVGIG (reference sequence). The CDR3 sequence: CAWSARRISGGANTQYF. The DNA for the CDR3 is TGTGCCTGGAGTGCTCGGCGGATTAGCGGGGGGGCGAATACGCAGTATTTT.

V is TRBV7-9 and J is TRBJ1-4, with D unresolved. Germline lookup yields CDR1 SEHNR and CDR2 FQNEAQ (reference sequence). The ends were cut back, 3 bases at V and 0 bases at J, with 8 bases in the middle. This CDR3 contains 15 residues. The CDR3 region is CASSFSSTTNEKLFF. The CDR3 nucleotides read TGTGCCAGCAGCTTCAGTAGCACAACTAATGAAAAACTGTTTTTT.